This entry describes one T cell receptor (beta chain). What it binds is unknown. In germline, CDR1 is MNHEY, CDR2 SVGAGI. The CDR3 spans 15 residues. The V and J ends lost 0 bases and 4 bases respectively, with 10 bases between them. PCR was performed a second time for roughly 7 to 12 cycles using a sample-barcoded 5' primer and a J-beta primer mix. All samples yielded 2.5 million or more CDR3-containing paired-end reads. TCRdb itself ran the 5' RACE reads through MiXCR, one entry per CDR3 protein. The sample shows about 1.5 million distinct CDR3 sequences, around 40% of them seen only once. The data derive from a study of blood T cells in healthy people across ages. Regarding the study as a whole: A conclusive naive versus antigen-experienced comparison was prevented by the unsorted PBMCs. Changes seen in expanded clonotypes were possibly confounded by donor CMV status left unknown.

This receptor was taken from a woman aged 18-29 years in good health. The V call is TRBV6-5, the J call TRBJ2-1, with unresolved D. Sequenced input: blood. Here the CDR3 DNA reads TGTGCCAGCAGTTACTCGACTTCCCCTTACAATGAGCAGTTCTTC. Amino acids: CASSYSTSPYNEQFF.